The 20 T cell receptor beta chains given below trace back to one sample, sequenced in a study of blood T cells in healthy people across ages. The second PCR ran roughly 6 to 11 cycles with a sample-barcoded 5' primer and J-beta primers. Via MiXCR, TCRdb re-called the 5' RACE reads, giving one row per CDR3 protein. Of about 810,000 distinct CDR3 sequences detected, 35% to 40% appear once; the ten largest clones hold 10% to 15%. The sequenced material came from blood. These receptors originate from a man aged 18 to 29 in good health.

The chain employs TRBV19 and TRBJ2-1; D gene ambiguous. V lost 5 bases to trimming and J lost 2 bases, with 16 bases between them. CDR1 is LNHDA, CDR2 SQIVND, per germline (reference sequence). CDR3 length: 16 amino acids. CDR3 protein: CASSPSLGSPYNEQFF. The CDR3 DNA sequence: TGTGCCAGTAGTCCCTCTTTGGGGTCTCCCTACAATGAGCAGTTCTTC.

Ten or more counts support this clonotype. This chain joins TRBV12-3 or TRBV12-4 and TRBJ2-3; TRBD1 agrees at 8 bases. V shed 5 bases, J shed 10 bases, and the junction held 5 bases outside the gene matches. This CDR3 region has 12 residues. CDR3 coding DNA: TGTGCCAGCAGTACACAGACAGGGGCGCAGTATTTT. Translated, it gives CASSTQTGAQYF.

The chain is built from TRBV11-1 and TRBJ2-1; D uncertain. This CDR3 contains 15 residues. Germline CDR1 SGHAT, CDR2 FQDESV (reference sequence). Trimming left V 5 bases short and J 6 bases short, with 17 bases between. CDR3: CASSPKGARFNEQFF. The DNA of the CDR3 is TGTGCCAGCAGCCCCAAGGGCGCGCGATTCAATGAGCAGTTCTTC.

The chain's CDR3 is CASSSTLRTPEEQFF. CDR3 nucleotide sequence: TGTGCCAGCAGCTCTACACTTAGGACTCCAGAAGAGCAGTTCTTC. The rearrangement uses TRBV7-9 and TRBJ2-1; weak D call: TRBD2 (5 bases). The CDR3 length is 15 residues. Per the germline V gene, CDR1 is SEHNR and CDR2 is FQNEAQ (reference sequence). The V end lost 4 bases, the J end lost 10 bases, and 20 bases lay between the germline ends. The full variable domain, with the rest looked up from reference TRBV7-9 and TRBJ2-1, is DTGVSQNPRHKITKRGQNVTFRCDPISEHNRLYWYRQTLGQGPEFLTYFQNEAQLEKSRLLSDRFSAERPKGSFSTLEIQRTEQGDSAMYLCASSSTLRTPEEQFFGPGTRLTVL.

The chain is built from TRBV20-1 and TRBJ2-2, with TRBD1 as a possible D gene (5 bases). CDR1 is DFQATT, CDR2 SNEGSKA, per germline (reference sequence). The V gene lost 1 base and the J gene lost 4 bases, with 13 bases spanning the gap. This CDR3 region has 15 residues. DNA of the CDR3: TGCAGTGCTAGAGGCCCCCTACAGGCCACCGGGGAGCTGTTTTTT. Its protein product is CSARGPLQATGELFF.

In regard to this clonotype: Possible read error: a much larger clone is one base away. The gene calls are TRBV5-1 and TRBJ1-2, with a weak D call TRBD1 (6 bases). This CDR3 is 12 amino acids long. CDR1 SGHRS and CDR2 YFSETQ come from the germline V gene. DNA for the CDR3: TGCGTCAGCAGCCCAGGGGTGAGGGGCTACACCTTC. Protein product: CVSSPGVRGYTF.

This clonotype was seen repeatedly, ten times or more. The chain employs TRBV20-1 and TRBJ1-5, with D possibly TRBD1 on 5 matching bases. V lost 2 bases, J lost 1 base, and 9 bases lay in between. The CDR3 totals 14 residues. CDR1 DFQATT and CDR2 SNEGSKA come from the germline V gene (reference sequence). The CDR3 DNA reads TGCAGTGCTAGAAGGGGTGGAAGCAATCAGCCCCAGCATTTT. Translating gives CSARRGGSNQPQHF.

The chain carries TRBV19 and TRBJ2-4; a possible D gene is TRBD2 (6 bases). Gene TRBJ2-7 matches the end of the DNA better, so the J call may be wrong. CDR3 size: 15 residues. Per germline, CDR1 LNHDA and CDR2 SQIVND (reference sequence). CDR3 sequence reads: CASSIDTSEGYEQYF. The CDR3 nucleotides read TGTGCCAGTAGTATAGATACTTCGGAGGGCTACGAGCAGTACTTC.

In the case of this clonotype: A read error may explain this, as a much larger clone is one base away. The chain is built from TRBV11-2 and TRBJ2-7; D might be TRBD1 (5 bases). From germline, CDR1 is SGHAT and CDR2 FQNNGV. CDR3 length: 16 amino acids. The germline V and J ends were trimmed by 2 bases and 0 bases, with 14 bases remaining between them. The CDR3 sequence: CASSLNRQSSSYEQYF. CDR3 coding DNA: TGTGCCAGCAGCTTAAACAGACAGTCCTCCTCCTACGAGCAGTACTTC. The full variable domain, with the rest looked up from reference TRBV11-2 and TRBJ2-7, is EAGVAQSPRYKIIEKRQSVAFWCNPISGHATLYWYQQILGQGPKLLIQFQNNGVVDDSQLPKDRFSAERLKGVDSTLKIQPAKLEDSAVYLCASSLNRQSSSYEQYFGPGTRLTVT.

This rearrangement joins TRBV27 to TRBJ2-1; a weak D match, TRBD1 (5 bases). Germline loops: CDR1 MNHEY, CDR2 SMNVEV (reference sequence). The CDR3 covers 16 residues. The V end lost 2 bases, the J end lost 0 bases, and 11 bases lay between the germline ends. CDR3 sequence reads: CASSLEGVPSYNEQFF. The CDR3 coding sequence is TGTGCCAGCAGTTTAGAAGGGGTCCCCTCCTACAATGAGCAGTTCTTC.

V and J are TRBV4-1 and TRBJ2-1; D is uncertain. The CDR3 consists of 15 residues. Trimming cost V 0 bases and J 2 bases, with 8 bases left between them. CDR1 and CDR2 (germline): MGHRA, YSYEKL. The CDR3 loop reads CASSQEGLAYNEQFF. The CDR3 bases are TGCGCCAGCAGCCAAGAAGGATTAGCCTACAATGAGCAGTTCTTC.

This clonotype was detected once. A read error is possible here, since a much larger clone lies one base away. The chain uses TRBV7-8 and TRBJ2-1, with no clear D. The J call is doubtful: the DNA matches TRBJ2-7 better. The CDR3 sequence is 15 residues long. From germline, CDR1 is SGHVS and CDR2 FQNEAQ. The CDR3 sequence is CASSSPILSYNEQYF. The CDR3 DNA is TGTGCCAGCAGCTCCCCAATACTCTCCTACAATGAGCAGTACTTC.

With regard to this clonotype: A junction boundary mismatches the germline segment, possibly from a read error. The chain combines TRBV7-9 with TRBJ2-3; no clear D gene. Germline V gene sequence: CDR1 SEHNR, CDR2 FQNEAQ (reference sequence). The CDR3 consists of 12 residues. The CDR3 loop reads CTSSLVTDTQYF. CDR3 coding DNA: TGTACCAGCAGCTTAGTAACAGATACGCAGTATTTT.

This rearrangement joins TRBV27 to TRBJ2-2; 8 bases match TRBD2. This CDR3 comprises 16 residues. The ends lost 5 bases at V and 8 bases at J; junction bases unmatched: 13. Germline V gives CDR1 MNHEY, CDR2 SMNVEV (reference sequence). The CDR3 coding sequence is TGTGCCAGCAGTGTACACGACCGAGCGGGGGTGGGGGAGCTGTTTTTT. This encodes CASSVHDRAGVGELFF.

Notes on this clonotype: This may arise from a read error, as a much more abundant clone is one base away. This chain connects TRBV12-3 or TRBV12-4 to TRBJ1-2, with 7 bases matching TRBD1. Germline trimming cut 4 bases from V and 6 bases from J; bases unmatched to any gene: 8. CDR3 length: 14 amino acids. The CDR3 region is CASSSLQGPNGYTF. For the CDR3, the DNA is TGTGCCAGCAGTTCCCTACAGGGGCCAAATGGCTACACCTTC.

This clonotype came up a few times. The genes are TRBV20-1 and TRBJ2-7; the D call may be TRBD1 or TRBD2 (5 bases each). Germline V gene lookup returns CDR1 DFQATT and CDR2 SNEGSKA (reference sequence). CDR3 length: 13 residues. Deletions cut 6 bases from V and 6 bases from J, with 18 bases between. CDR3 sequence reads: CSARRDLRPEQYF. The CDR3 region has the DNA TGCAGTGCCCGCCGGGACCTTCGTCCCGAGCAGTACTTC.

The CDR3: CSARDGGRTSNQPQHF. The CDR3 nucleotides read TGCAGTGCTAGAGATGGGGGACGGACGAGCAATCAGCCCCAGCATTTT. This chain connects TRBV20-1 to TRBJ1-5; D is possibly TRBD1 (5 bases). The CDR3 has 16 residues. Germline CDR1 DFQATT, CDR2 SNEGSKA (reference sequence). V dropped 0 bases and J dropped 1 base, with 13 bases sitting between them.

This clonotype was recorded many times. The chain carries TRBV7-6 and TRBJ2-1, with 8 nucleotides matching TRBD1. Germline CDR1 reads SGHVS; CDR2 reads FNYEAQ. CDR3 length equals 14 residues. With 5 bases clipped from V and 6 bases from J, the junction kept 6 bases outside the gene matches. CDR3 residues: CASSHDRGRNEQFF. CDR3 DNA: TGTGCCAGCAGCCACGACAGGGGTCGCAATGAGCAGTTCTTC. The full variable domain, with the rest looked up from reference TRBV7-6 and TRBJ2-1, is GAGVSQSPRYKVTKRGQDVALRCDPISGHVSLYWYRQALGQGPEFLTYFNYEAQQDKSGLPNDRFSAERPEGSISTLTIQRTEQRDSAMYRCASSHDRGRNEQFFGPGTRLTVL.

The chain employs TRBV20-1 and TRBJ2-4; perhaps TRBD2 as D (6 bases). Germline lookup yields CDR1 DFQATT and CDR2 SNEGSKA (reference sequence). V lost 8 bases to trimming and J lost 3 bases, with 14 bases between them. This CDR3 has 13 residues. The CDR3 nucleotides read TGCAGTTTCTCCAGGGAGGTCAAAAACATTCAGTACTTC. It is translated as CSFSREVKNIQYF.

This clonotype was picked up a small number of times. The chain links TRBV29-1 to TRBJ1-2; D unresolved. The V end was cut by 3 bases, the J end by 3 bases, with 14 bases between. Germline CDR1 SQVTM, CDR2 ANQGSEA. This CDR3 is built from 14 residues. CDR3 region: CSVDLWGGHYGYTF. CDR3 nucleotides: TGCAGCGTTGACCTTTGGGGAGGCCACTATGGCTACACCTTC. The full variable domain, in which reference TRBV29-1 and TRBJ1-2 provide the parts outside the CDR3, is SAVISQKPSRDICQRGTSLTIQCQVDSQVTMMFWYRQQPGQSLTLIATANQGSEATYESGFVIDKFPISRPNLTFSTLTVSNMSPEDSSIYLCSVDLWGGHYGYTFGSGTRLTVV.